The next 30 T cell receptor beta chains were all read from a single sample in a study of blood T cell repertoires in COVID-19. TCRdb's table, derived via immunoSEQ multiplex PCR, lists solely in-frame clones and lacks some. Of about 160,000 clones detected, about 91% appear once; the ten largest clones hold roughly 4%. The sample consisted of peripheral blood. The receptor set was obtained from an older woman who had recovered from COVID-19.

The CDR3 loop reads CASSYWAGAEAFF. In nucleotides, the CDR3 is TGTGCCAGCAGTTACTGGGCGGGCGCTGAAGCTTTCTTT. The V and J genes are TRBV6-2 or TRBV6-3 and TRBJ1-1; D is unclear. CDR1 MNHEY and CDR2 SVGEGT come from the germline V gene. The CDR3 runs to 13 residues. V was cut by 1 base and J by 6 bases, with 9 bases left in between.

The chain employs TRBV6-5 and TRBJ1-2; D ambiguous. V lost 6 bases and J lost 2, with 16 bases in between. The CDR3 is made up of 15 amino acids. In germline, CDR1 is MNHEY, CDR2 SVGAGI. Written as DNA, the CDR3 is TGTGCCAGCAGCGCCGGACTATTACAAAACTATGGCTACACCTTC. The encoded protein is CASSAGLLQNYGYTF.

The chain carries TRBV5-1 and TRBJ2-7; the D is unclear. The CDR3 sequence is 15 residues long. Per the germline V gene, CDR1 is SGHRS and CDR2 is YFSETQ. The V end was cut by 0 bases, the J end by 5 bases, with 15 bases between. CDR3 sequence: CASSLAPTPLDEQYF. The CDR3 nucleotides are TGCGCCAGCAGCTTGGCCCCGACTCCATTGGACGAGCAGTACTTC.

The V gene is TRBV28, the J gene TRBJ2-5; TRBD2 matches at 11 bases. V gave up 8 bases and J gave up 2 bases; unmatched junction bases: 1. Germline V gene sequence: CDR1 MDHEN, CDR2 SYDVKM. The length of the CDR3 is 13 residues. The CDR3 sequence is CASVAGGQETQYF. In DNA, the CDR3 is TGTGCCAGCGTAGCGGGGGGGCAAGAGACCCAGTACTTC. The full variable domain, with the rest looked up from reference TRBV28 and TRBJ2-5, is DVKVTQSSRYLVKRTGEKVFLECVQDMDHENMFWYRQDPGLGLRLIYFSYDVKMKEKGDIPEGYSVSREKKERFSLILESASTNQTSMYLCASVAGGQETQYFGPGTRLLVL.

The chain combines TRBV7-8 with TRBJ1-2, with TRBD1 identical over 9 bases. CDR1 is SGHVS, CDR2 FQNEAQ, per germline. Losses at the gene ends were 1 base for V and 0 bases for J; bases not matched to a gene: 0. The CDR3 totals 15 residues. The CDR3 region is CASSLDRGPNYGYTF. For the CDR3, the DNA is TGTGCCAGCAGCTTAGACAGGGGGCCTAACTATGGCTACACCTTC.

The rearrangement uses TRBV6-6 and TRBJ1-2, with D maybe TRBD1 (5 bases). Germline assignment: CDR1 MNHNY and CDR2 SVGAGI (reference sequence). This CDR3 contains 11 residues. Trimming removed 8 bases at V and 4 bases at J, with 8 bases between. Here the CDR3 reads CASGTGYGYTF. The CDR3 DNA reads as TGTGCCAGCGGAACAGGCTATGGCTACACCTTC.

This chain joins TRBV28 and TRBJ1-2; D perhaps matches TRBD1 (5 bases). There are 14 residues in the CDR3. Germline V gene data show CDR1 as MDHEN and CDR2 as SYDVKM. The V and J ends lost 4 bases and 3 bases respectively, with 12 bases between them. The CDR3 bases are TGTGCCAGCAGTTCCAACAGGATGGACTATGGCTACACCTTC. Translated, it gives CASSSNRMDYGYTF.

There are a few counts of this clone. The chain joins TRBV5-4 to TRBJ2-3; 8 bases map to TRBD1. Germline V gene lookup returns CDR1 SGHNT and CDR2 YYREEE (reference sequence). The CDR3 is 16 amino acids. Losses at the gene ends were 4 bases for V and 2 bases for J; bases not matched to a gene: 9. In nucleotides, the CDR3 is TGTGCCAGCAGCCTTCAGGGGGCGCTTAACACAGATACGCAGTATTTT. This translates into CASSLQGALNTDTQYF.

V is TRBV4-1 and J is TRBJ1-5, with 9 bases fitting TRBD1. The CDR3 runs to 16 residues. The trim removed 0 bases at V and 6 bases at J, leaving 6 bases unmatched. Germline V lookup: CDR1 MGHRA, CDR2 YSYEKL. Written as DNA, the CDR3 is TGCGCCAGCAGCCAAGAGGGACAGGGATCTTCTCAGCCCCAGCATTTT. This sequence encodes CASSQEGQGSSQPQHF.

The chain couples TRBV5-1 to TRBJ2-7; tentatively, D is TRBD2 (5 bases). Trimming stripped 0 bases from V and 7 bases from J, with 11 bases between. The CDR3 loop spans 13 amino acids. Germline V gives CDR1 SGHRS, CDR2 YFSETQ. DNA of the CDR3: TGCGCCAGCAGCTTGGAGGGCAGGAGGGAGCAGTACTTC. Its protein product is CASSLEGRREQYF.

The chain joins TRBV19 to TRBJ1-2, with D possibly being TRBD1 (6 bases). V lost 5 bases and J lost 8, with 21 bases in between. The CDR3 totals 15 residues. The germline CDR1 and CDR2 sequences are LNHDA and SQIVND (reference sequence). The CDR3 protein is CASSPGGHPLTGYTF. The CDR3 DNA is TGTGCCAGTAGTCCGGGGGGGCATCCGCTTACCGGCTACACCTTC.

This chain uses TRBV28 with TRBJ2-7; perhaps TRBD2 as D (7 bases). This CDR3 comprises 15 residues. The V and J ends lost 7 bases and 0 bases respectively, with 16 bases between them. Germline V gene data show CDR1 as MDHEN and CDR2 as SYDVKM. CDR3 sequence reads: CASTIGGASSYEQYF. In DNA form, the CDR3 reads TGTGCCAGCACAATAGGGGGGGCGAGCTCCTACGAGCAGTACTTC.

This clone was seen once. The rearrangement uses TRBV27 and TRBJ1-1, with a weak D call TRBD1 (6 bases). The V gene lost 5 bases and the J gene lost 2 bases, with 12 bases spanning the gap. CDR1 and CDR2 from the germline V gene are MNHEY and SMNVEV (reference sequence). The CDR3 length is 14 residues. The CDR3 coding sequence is TGTGCCAGCAGTGCCTCCAGGGGAAACACTGAAGCTTTCTTT. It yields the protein CASSASRGNTEAFF.

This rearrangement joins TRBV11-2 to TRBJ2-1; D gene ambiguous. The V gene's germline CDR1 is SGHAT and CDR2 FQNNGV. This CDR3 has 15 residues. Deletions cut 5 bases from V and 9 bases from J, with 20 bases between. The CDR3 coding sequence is TGTGCCAGCAGCCCACAAGACATGATTGGATCTGAGCAGTTCTTC. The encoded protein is CASSPQDMIGSEQFF.

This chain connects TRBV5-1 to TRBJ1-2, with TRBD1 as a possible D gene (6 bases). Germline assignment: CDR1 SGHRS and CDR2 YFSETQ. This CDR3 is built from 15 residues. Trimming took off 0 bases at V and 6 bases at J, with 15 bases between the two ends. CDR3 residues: CASSLGYGPGDGYTF. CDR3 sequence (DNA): TGCGCCAGCAGCTTGGGCTACGGGCCAGGGGATGGCTACACCTTC.

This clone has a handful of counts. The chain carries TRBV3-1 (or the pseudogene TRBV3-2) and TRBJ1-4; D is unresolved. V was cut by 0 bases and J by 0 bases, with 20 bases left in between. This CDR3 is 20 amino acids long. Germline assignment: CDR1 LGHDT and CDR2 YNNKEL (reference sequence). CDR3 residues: CASSQDLPGGSHATNEKLFF. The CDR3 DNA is TGTGCCAGCAGCCAAGACCTCCCGGGTGGGTCTCATGCAACTAATGAAAAACTGTTTTTT.

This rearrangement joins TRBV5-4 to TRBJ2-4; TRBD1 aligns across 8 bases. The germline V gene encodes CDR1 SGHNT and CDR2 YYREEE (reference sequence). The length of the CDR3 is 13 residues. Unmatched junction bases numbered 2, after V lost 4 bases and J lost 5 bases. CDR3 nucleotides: TGTGCCAGCAGCCCGACAGGGGAAAACATTCAGTACTTC. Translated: CASSPTGENIQYF.

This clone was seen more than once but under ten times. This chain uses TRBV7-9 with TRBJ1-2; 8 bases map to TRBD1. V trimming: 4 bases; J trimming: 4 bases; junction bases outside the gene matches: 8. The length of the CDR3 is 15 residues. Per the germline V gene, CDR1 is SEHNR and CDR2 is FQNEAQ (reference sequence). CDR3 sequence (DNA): TGTGCCAGCAGCTCCTCAGGGGGCGCGGGCTATGGCTACACCTTC. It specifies CASSSSGGAGYGYTF.

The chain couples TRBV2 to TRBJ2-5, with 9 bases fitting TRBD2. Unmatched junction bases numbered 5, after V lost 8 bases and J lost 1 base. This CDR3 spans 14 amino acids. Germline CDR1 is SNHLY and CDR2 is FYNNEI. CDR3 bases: TGTGCCAGCGGCGTAGCGGGGGTCCAAGAGACCCAGTACTTC. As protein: CASGVAGVQETQYF.

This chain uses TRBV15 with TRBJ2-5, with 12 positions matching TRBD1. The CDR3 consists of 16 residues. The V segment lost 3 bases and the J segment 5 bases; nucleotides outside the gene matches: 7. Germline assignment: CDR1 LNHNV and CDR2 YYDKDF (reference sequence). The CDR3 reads CATSRLRDRGPETQYF. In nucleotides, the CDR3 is TGTGCCACCAGCAGGCTCCGGGACAGGGGGCCGGAGACCCAGTACTTC.

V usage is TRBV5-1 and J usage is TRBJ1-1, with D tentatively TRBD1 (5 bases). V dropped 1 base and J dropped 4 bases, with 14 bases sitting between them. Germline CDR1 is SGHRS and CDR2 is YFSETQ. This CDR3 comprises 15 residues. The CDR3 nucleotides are TGCGCCAGCAGCTTGTCGGGGGAGCGGTCCACTGAAGCTTTCTTT. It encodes CASSLSGERSTEAFF.

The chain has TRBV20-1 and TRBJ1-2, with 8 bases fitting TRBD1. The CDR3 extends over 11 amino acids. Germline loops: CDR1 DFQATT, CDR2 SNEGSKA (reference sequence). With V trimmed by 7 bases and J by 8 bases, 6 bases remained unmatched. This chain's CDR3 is CSGGAGGGYTF. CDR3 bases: TGCAGTGGAGGGGCAGGGGGCGGCTACACCTTC.

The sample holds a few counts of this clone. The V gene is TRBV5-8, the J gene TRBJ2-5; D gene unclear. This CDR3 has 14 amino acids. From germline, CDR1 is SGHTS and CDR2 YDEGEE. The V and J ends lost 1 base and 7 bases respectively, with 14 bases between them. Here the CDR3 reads CASSLPIPSRTQYF. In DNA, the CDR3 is TGTGCCAGCAGCTTGCCGATTCCTAGTCGGACCCAGTACTTC.

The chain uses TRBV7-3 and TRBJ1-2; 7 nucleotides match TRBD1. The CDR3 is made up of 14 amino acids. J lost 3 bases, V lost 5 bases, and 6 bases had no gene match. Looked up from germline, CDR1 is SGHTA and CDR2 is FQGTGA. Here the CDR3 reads CASSPGTVDYGYTF. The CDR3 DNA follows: TGTGCCAGCAGCCCGGGGACAGTAGACTATGGCTACACCTTC.

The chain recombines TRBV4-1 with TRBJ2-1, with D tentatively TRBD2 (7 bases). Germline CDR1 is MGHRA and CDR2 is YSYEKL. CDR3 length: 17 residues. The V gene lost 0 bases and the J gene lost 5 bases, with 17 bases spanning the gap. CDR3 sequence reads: CASSQDEGGTRNNEQFF. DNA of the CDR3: TGCGCCAGCAGCCAAGATGAGGGGGGGACTCGAAACAATGAGCAGTTCTTC.

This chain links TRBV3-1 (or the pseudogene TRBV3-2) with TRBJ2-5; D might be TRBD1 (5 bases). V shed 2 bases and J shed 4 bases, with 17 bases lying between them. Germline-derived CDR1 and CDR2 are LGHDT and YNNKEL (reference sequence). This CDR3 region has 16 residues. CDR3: CASSQYPYRGGETQYF. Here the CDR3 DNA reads TGTGCCAGCAGCCAATATCCTTATAGGGGCGGAGAGACCCAGTACTTC.

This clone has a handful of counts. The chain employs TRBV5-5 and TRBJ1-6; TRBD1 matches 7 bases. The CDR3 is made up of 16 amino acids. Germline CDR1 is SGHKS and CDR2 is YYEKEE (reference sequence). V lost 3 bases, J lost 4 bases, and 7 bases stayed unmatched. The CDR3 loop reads CASSSTGTEYNSPLHF. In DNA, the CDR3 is TGTGCCAGCAGCTCGACCGGGACAGAATATAATTCACCCCTCCACTTT. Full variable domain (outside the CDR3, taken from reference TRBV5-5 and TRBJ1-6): DAGVTQSPTHLIKTRGQQVTLRCSPISGHKSVSWYQQVLGQGPQFIFQYYEKEERGRGNFPDRFSARQFPNYSSELNVNALLLGDSALYLCASSSTGTEYNSPLHFGNGTRLTVT.

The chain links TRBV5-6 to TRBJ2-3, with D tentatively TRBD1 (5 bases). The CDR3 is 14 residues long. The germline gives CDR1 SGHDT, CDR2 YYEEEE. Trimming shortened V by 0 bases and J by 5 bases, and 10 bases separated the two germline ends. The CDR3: CASSLDQGGDTQYF. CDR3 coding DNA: TGTGCCAGCAGCTTGGATCAGGGCGGAGATACGCAGTATTTT.

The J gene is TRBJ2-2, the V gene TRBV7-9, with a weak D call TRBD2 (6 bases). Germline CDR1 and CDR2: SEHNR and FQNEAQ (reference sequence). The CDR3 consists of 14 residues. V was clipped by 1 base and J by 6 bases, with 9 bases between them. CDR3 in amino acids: CASSLGLASGELFF. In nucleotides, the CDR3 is TGTGCCAGCAGCTTAGGTCTAGCGTCCGGGGAGCTGTTTTTT.

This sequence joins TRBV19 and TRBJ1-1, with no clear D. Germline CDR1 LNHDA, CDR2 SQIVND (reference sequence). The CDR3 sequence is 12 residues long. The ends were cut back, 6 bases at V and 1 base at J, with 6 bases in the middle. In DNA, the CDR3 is TGTGCCAGTAGGGCGGGGAACACTGAAGCTTTCTTT. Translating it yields CASRAGNTEAFF.